The 21 T cell receptor beta chains listed next were all sequenced from one sample in a study of CD8 T cells in ankylosing spondylitis. Broader study findings: Seven or eight highly homologous variants made up a TCR beta motif, and this motif appeared characteristic of ankylosing spondylitis blood.

Each CDR3 protein is one row after TCRdb ran MiXCR on the 5' RACE reads. The sample records about 340,000 distinct CDR3 sequences, less than 9.5% being singletons. These receptors are not linked to any known antigen. Specimen: blood, either unsorted or a sorted T cell fraction (not recorded which). The origin of the receptors is a male donor with ankylosing spondylitis.

This clonotype was picked up a small number of times. DNA for the CDR3: TGCGCCAGCAGCCAAGGGACTAGCAGGGAGCAGTTCTTC. Its protein product is CASSQGTSREQFF. This sequence joins TRBV4-3 and TRBJ2-1, with 8 bases lining up with TRBD2. This CDR3 has 13 residues. V was clipped by 1 base and J by 10 bases; unmatched bases: 3. The germline gives CDR1 LGHNA, CDR2 YSLEER.

This clonotype was seen a few times. The chain has TRBV28 and TRBJ2-1; D might be TRBD2 (6 bases). This CDR3 is 15 amino acids long. The germline V gene has CDR1 MDHEN and CDR2 SYDVKM. Trimming cost V 6 bases and J 4 bases, with 16 bases left between them. The CDR3 region has the DNA TGTGCCAGCAGCCAACGGCTAGCGCCGTACAATGAGCAGTTCTTC. It translates to CASSQRLAPYNEQFF.

The chain joins TRBV3-1 to TRBJ2-1; 12 positions match TRBD2. The CDR3 spans 16 residues. The ends lost 3 bases at V and 2 bases at J; junction bases unmatched: 2. The V gene's germline CDR1 is LGHDT and CDR2 YNNKEL (reference sequence). CDR3 DNA: TGTGCCAGCAGCCACCTAGCGGGAGGGCCCTACAATGAGCAGTTCTTC. The encoded protein is CASSHLAGGPYNEQFF.

The chain has TRBV12-3 or TRBV12-4 and TRBJ2-1; D unclear. Trimming took 7 bases from V and 8 from J, leaving 9 bases between them. The CDR3 length is 11 residues. CDR3 loop: CASTGVHEQFF. CDR3 sequence (DNA): TGTGCCAGCACTGGGGTCCATGAGCAGTTCTTC.

The chain combines TRBV27 with TRBJ2-7; 7 positions match TRBD1. Germline V gene sequence: CDR1 MNHEY, CDR2 SMNVEV (reference sequence). V lost 5 bases and J lost 4; bases outside the gene matches: 11. The CDR3 extends over 15 amino acids. CDR3 bases: TGTGCCAGCAGTCTTGTGACAGGGTGGACTTACGAGCAGTACTTC. It is translated as CASSLVTGWTYEQYF.

This clonotype was seen only a few times. The J gene is TRBJ2-3, the V gene TRBV29-1; unclear D gene. CDR1 and CDR2 (germline): SQVTM, ANQGSEA. CDR3 length equals 15 residues. Trimming took off 4 bases at V and 1 base at J, with 15 bases between the two ends. The CDR3 nucleotides are TGCAGCGTTGCGGCCCCGAACTACGGCACAGATACGCAGTATTTT. Translation: CSVAAPNYGTDTQYF.

The chain carries TRBV27 and TRBJ2-7; D is possibly TRBD2 (5 bases). The CDR3 consists of 16 residues. In germline, CDR1 is MNHEY, CDR2 SMNVEV (reference sequence). Between the trimmed V and J ends, which lost 4 bases and 0 bases, there was a span of 16 bases. In nucleotides, the CDR3 is TGTGCCAGCAGTTCGCCTGTCGTAGGGAGCTCCTACGAGCAGTACTTC. It yields the protein CASSSPVVGSSYEQYF.

In this sample, this clonotype turned up a few times. This sequence joins TRBV20-1 and TRBJ1-1; D gene unclear. CDR1 and CDR2 (germline): DFQATT, SNEGSKA (reference sequence). Trimming took off 0 bases at V and 8 bases at J, with 7 bases between the two ends. This CDR3 comprises 11 residues. CDR3: CSARDKAEAFF. The CDR3 DNA reads TGCAGTGCTAGAGATAAGGCGGAAGCTTTCTTT.

This clonotype came up many times. J is TRBJ1-1 and V is TRBV4-1; no reliable D call. CDR1 is MGHRA, CDR2 YSYEKL, per germline. V was shortened by 0 bases and J by 1 base, with 3 bases between the two germline ends. The CDR3 extends over 13 amino acids. CDR3: CASSQERNTEAFF. DNA for the CDR3: TGCGCCAGCAGCCAAGAGAGGAACACTGAAGCTTTCTTT.

This clonotype was counted many times. The rearrangement links TRBV7-3 to TRBJ2-1; possible D gene TRBD1, 6 bases. Trimming pared 1 base from V and 0 bases from J, leaving 7 bases between. The CDR3 totals 15 residues. CDR1 is SGHTA and CDR2 is FQGTGA in the germline V gene. The CDR3 region is CASSLRGGSYNEQFF. Here the CDR3 DNA reads TGTGCCAGCAGCTTAAGAGGGGGCTCCTACAATGAGCAGTTCTTC.

This clonotype was seen repeatedly, ten times or more. V usage is TRBV20-1 and J usage is TRBJ1-2; D gene uncertain. The germline gives CDR1 DFQATT, CDR2 SNEGSKA (reference sequence). V lost 7 bases and J lost 2, with 11 bases in between. The CDR3 is made up of 12 amino acids. In nucleotides, the CDR3 is TGCAGTGTTAGTGTAGGGAACTATGGCTACACCTTC. Its translation is CSVSVGNYGYTF.

This clonotype came up many times. The V and J genes are TRBV12-3 or TRBV12-4 and TRBJ2-1, with unresolved D. V lost 8 bases and J lost 0, with 17 bases in between. The CDR3 spans 16 residues. The DNA of the CDR3 is TGTGCCAGCTCAAATCGCCCCCCCGGCTCCTACAATGAGCAGTTCTTC. Translation: CASSNRPPGSYNEQFF.

The chain couples TRBV15 to TRBJ2-5; D not resolved. Germline CDR1 LNHNV, CDR2 YYDKDF (reference sequence). The CDR3 runs to 13 residues. The ends were cut back, 4 bases at V and 5 bases at J, with 11 bases in the middle. The CDR3 nucleotides are TGTGCCACCAGCAAAGGTCTGAAGGAGACCCAGTACTTC. Its translation: CATSKGLKETQYF.

This clonotype was seen a few times. The V gene is TRBV7-9, the J gene TRBJ2-5, with TRBD2 as a possible D gene (6 bases). Trimming pared 8 bases from V and 4 bases from J, leaving 14 bases between. This CDR3 region has 13 residues. Germline V lookup: CDR1 SEHNR, CDR2 FQNEAQ (reference sequence). The CDR3 DNA reads TGTGCCAGCGGGGACTTCAGGCGAGAGACCCAGTACTTC. This gives the protein CASGDFRRETQYF.

This clonotype was seen more than once but under ten times. The gene calls are TRBV14 and TRBJ2-2; the D is unclear. The CDR3 contains 13 residues. Germline values: CDR1 SGHDN, CDR2 FVKESK. Trimming removed 5 bases at V and 7 bases at J, with 11 bases between. The CDR3 nucleotides read TGTGCCAGCAGCACCCGGATGGGCGGGGAGCTGTTTTTT. Encoded protein: CASSTRMGGELFF.

This clonotype has more than one count but fewer than ten. V is TRBV14 and J is TRBJ1-5, with 7 bases fitting TRBD1. CDR3 length: 12 residues. The junction had 6 bases not matched to a gene; V was cut back by 9 bases and J by 7 bases. CDR1 is SGHDN and CDR2 is FVKESK in the germline V gene. The CDR3 sequence is CARRGRAQPQHF. CDR3 bases: TGTGCCAGAAGGGGGCGAGCCCAGCCCCAGCATTTT. Together with reference TRBV14 and TRBJ1-5, the CDR3 gives the full variable domain: EAGVTQFPSHSVIEKGQTVTLRCDPISGHDNLYWYRRVMGKEIKFLLHFVKESKQDESGMPNNRFLAERTGGTYSTLKVQPAELEDSGVYFCARRGRAQPQHFGDGTRLSIL.

The chain uses TRBV9 and TRBJ1-6; D gene unclear. With 3 bases removed from V and 14 bases from J, the gap between germline ends came to 12 bases. Germline values: CDR1 SGDLS, CDR2 YYNGEE. This CDR3 spans 12 amino acids. The CDR3 sequence: CASSAADEALHF. The CDR3 nucleotides read TGTGCCAGCAGCGCTGCCGATGAGGCCCTCCACTTT.

The chain couples TRBV28 to TRBJ2-3, with TRBD1 matching over 10 bases. The CDR3 is made up of 14 amino acids. V was clipped by 3 bases and J by 10 bases; unmatched bases: 7. Germline CDR1 is MDHEN and CDR2 is SYDVKM. This CDR3 reads CASSLNSDRGAQYF. The DNA for the CDR3 is TGTGCCAGCAGTTTGAATTCGGACAGGGGGGCGCAGTATTTT.

This clonotype was counted only a few times. The chain uses TRBV5-1 and TRBJ2-5; TRBD2 is a possible D gene (5 bases). The CDR3 extends over 14 amino acids. Deletions cut 7 bases from V and 1 base from J, with 14 bases between. The germline V gene has CDR1 SGHRS and CDR2 YFSETQ. CDR3 sequence: CASGWTVAQETQYF. CDR3 nucleotides: TGCGCCAGCGGATGGACTGTTGCCCAAGAGACCCAGTACTTC.

This chain links TRBV6-5 with TRBJ2-7; 15 bases align to TRBD2. The CDR3 extends over 18 amino acids. V dropped 0 bases and J dropped 0; count of bases not matched to a gene: 3. Germline assignment: CDR1 MNHEY and CDR2 SVGAGI. The DNA of the CDR3 is TGTGCCAGCAGTTACTCTCCGGGACTAGCGGGAGGCTCCTACGAGCAGTACTTC. Protein product: CASSYSPGLAGGSYEQYF.

Only a few counts were recorded for this clonotype. The rearrangement joins TRBV12-3 or TRBV12-4 to TRBJ1-2; 7 nucleotides agree with TRBD1. The trim removed 3 bases at V and 5 bases at J, leaving 3 bases unmatched. CDR3 length: 13 amino acids. CDR3 protein: CASSFTGEYGYTF. The DNA of the CDR3 is TGTGCCAGCAGTTTTACAGGGGAATATGGCTACACCTTC.